One and the same sample provided the 31 T cell receptor beta chains below, sequenced in a study of vaccination effects on CD4 cells after COVID-19. The ViraFEST assay expanded antigen-specific CD4+ T cells with viral peptide pools before sequencing. CD4+ T cell isolation took place after 10 days of culture. Vaccine administered to participants consisted of two doses of either BNT162b2 or mRNA-1273. This table comes from immunoSEQ multiplex PCR, and its TCRdb copy is limited to in-frame clones, with some not included. The sample shows 70,000 to 85,000 clones, 75% to 85% of them seen only once. Antigen specificity for these receptors is unknown. Specimen: CD4+ T cells from PBMCs cultured with HCoV-229E spike peptides, collected after COVID-19 vaccination. These receptors originate from a human donor who received a COVID-19 vaccine.

The chain joins TRBV5-6 to TRBJ1-3; D is uncertain. V dropped 2 bases and J dropped 7 bases, with 22 bases sitting between them. CDR1 and CDR2 (germline): SGHDT, YYEEEE. The CDR3 is 17 amino acids. CDR3 region: CASSLVGNPEEWNTIYF. CDR3 coding DNA: TGTGCCAGCAGCTTAGTTGGGAACCCGGAGGAGTGGAACACCATATATTTT.

The chain links TRBV9 to TRBJ1-2, with a possible D match to TRBD1 (5 bases). The V gene lost 3 bases and the J gene lost 8 bases, with 17 bases spanning the gap. The CDR3 extends over 14 amino acids. Germline V gene lookup returns CDR1 SGDLS and CDR2 YYNGEE. The CDR3 coding sequence is TGTGCCAGCAGCGAAGGCGCGGGGGTTCGAGGCTACACCTTC. Translation gives CASSEGAGVRGYTF.

The chain links TRBV9 to TRBJ2-3; D possibly corresponds to TRBD2 (7 bases). The V gene's germline CDR1 is SGDLS and CDR2 YYNGEE. This CDR3 is built from 15 residues. V shed 1 base and J shed 1 base, with 10 bases lying between them. This chain's CDR3 is CASSVRGRGTDTQYF. The CDR3 coding sequence is TGTGCCAGCAGCGTAAGGGGGAGGGGCACAGATACGCAGTATTTT.

The V call is TRBV19, the J call TRBJ2-3; 11 positions agree with TRBD1. Unmatched junction bases numbered 12, after V lost 5 bases and J lost 5 bases. The CDR3 contains 17 residues. Germline loops: CDR1 LNHDA, CDR2 SQIVND (reference sequence). CDR3 amino acids: CASSLWTGGLSGDTQYF. The CDR3 nucleotides read TGTGCCAGTAGTCTCTGGACAGGGGGCTTGTCAGGAGATACGCAGTATTTT.

The V and J genes are TRBV10-3 and TRBJ2-3; 8 bases are a match to TRBD2. This CDR3 region has 14 residues. V lost 5 bases and J lost 0; bases outside the gene matches: 1. Germline V CDR1 and CDR2: ENHRY, SYGVKD. The CDR3 protein is CAISSGGSTDTQYF. CDR3 nucleotide sequence: TGTGCCATCAGTTCGGGGGGGAGCACAGATACGCAGTATTTT.

As for this clone: A junction boundary mismatches the germline segment, possibly from a read error. The rearrangement links TRBV7-3 to TRBJ2-5; D perhaps matches TRBD2 (7 bases). From germline, CDR1 is SGHTA and CDR2 FQGTGA. The CDR3 spans 14 residues. CDR3 in amino acids: CASSITGGSETQYF. For the CDR3, the DNA is TGTGCCAGCAGCATAACGGGGGGCTCGGAGACCCAGTACTTC. The complete variable domain, with remaining parts taken from reference TRBV7-3 and TRBJ2-5, reads GAGVSQTPSNKVTEKGKYVELRCDPISGHTALYWYRQSLGQGPEFLIYFQGTGAADDSGLPNDRFFAVRPEGSVSTLKIQRTERGDSAVYLCASSITGGSETQYFGPGTRLLVL.

This chain connects TRBV3-1 (or the pseudogene TRBV3-2) to TRBJ2-2; 11 bases agree with TRBD1. J lost 5 bases, V lost 3 bases, and 17 bases had no gene match. The length of the CDR3 is 20 residues. From germline, CDR1 is LGHDT and CDR2 YNNKEL (reference sequence). CDR3 region: CASSQDSPGQGVSLTGELFF. The CDR3 DNA reads TGTGCCAGCAGCCAGGATAGCCCGGGACAGGGGGTGTCCTTGACCGGGGAGCTGTTTTTT.

This clone came up a few times. This chain uses TRBV9 with TRBJ1-1; D is unclear. The germline CDR1 and CDR2 sequences are SGDLS and YYNGEE. Trimming cost V 2 bases and J 1 base, with 9 bases left between them. The CDR3 runs 14 residues. The chain's CDR3 is CASSVDGRNTEAFF. The CDR3 DNA reads as TGTGCCAGCAGCGTGGACGGGCGGAACACTGAAGCTTTCTTT.

V and J are TRBV29-1 and TRBJ2-7, with a tentative D call TRBD1 (5 bases). The CDR3 runs to 14 residues. Looked up from germline, CDR1 is SQVTM and CDR2 is ANQGSEA. V gave up 8 bases and J gave up 2 bases, with 19 bases separating them. The chain's CDR3 is CSRRTTQYAYEQYV. The CDR3 nucleotides read TGCAGCCGTAGGACAACCCAGTACGCCTACGAGCAGTACGTC.

A note on this clone: The same CDR3 also results from other DNA sequences found in this sample. The rearrangement joins TRBV18 to TRBJ2-5, with D perhaps matching TRBD2 (5 bases). The V gene's germline CDR1 is KGHSH and CDR2 LQKENI. V lost 4 bases, J lost 1 base, and 7 bases lay in between. This CDR3 has 13 residues. This CDR3 is CASSLGLQETQYF. The CDR3 DNA follows: TGTGCCAGCTCACTAGGACTCCAAGAGACCCAGTACTTC. The variable domain in full, completed from reference TRBV18 and TRBJ2-5, reads NAGVMQNPRHLVRRRGQEARLRCSPMKGHSHVYWYRQLPEEGLKFMVYLQKENIIDESGMPKERFSAEFPKEGPSILRIQQVVRGDSAAYFCASSLGLQETQYFGPGTRLLVL.

The V and J genes are TRBV30 and TRBJ2-3; 8 nucleotides match TRBD2. The V and J ends lost 3 bases and 8 bases, in that order; junction bases with no gene match: 7. CDR3 size: 13 residues. Germline assignment: CDR1 GTSNPN and CDR2 SVGIG (reference sequence). CDR3: CAWRKSGGSTQYF. CDR3 sequence (DNA): TGTGCCTGGAGGAAGAGCGGGGGCAGTACGCAGTATTTT.

This chain joins TRBV6-5 and TRBJ1-4, with 9 nucleotides matching TRBD1. The germline V gene has CDR1 MNHEY and CDR2 SVGAGI. The ends lost 7 bases at V and 8 bases at J; junction bases unmatched: 8. CDR3 length: 14 residues. In DNA, the CDR3 is TGTGCCAGCAATGGACAGGGGATAGGCGAAAAACTGTTTTTT. It translates to CASNGQGIGEKLFF.

Comments on this clone: This CDR3 is missing its conserved last phenylalanine or tryptophan, likely due to a read error. The CDR3 region is CASSGRGEVGARGAFL. In nucleotides, the CDR3 is TGTGCCAGCAGCGGGCGGGGTGAGGTGGGGGCCCGGGGAGCTTTCCTT. This chain joins TRBV9 and TRBJ1-1, with TRBD1 as a possible D gene (6 bases). The CDR3 has 16 residues. Germline lookup yields CDR1 SGDLS and CDR2 YYNGEE. V lost 3 bases and J 10 bases, leaving 25 bases between the germline ends.

The V and J genes are TRBV24-1 and TRBJ2-3; the D is unclear. Per the germline V gene, CDR1 is KGHDR and CDR2 is SFDVKD. The CDR3 spans 12 residues. Trimming took off 5 bases at V and 0 bases at J, with 2 bases between the two ends. Written as DNA, the CDR3 is TGTGCCACCAGTGTTAGCACAGATACGCAGTATTTT. It translates to CATSVSTDTQYF.

The V gene is TRBV4-2, the J gene TRBJ1-2; D remains ambiguous. CDR1 is LGHNA, CDR2 YNFKEQ, per germline. This CDR3 spans 15 amino acids. V lost 1 base and J lost 7, with 16 bases in between. CDR3 nucleotides: TGTGCCAGCAGCCAAGGATCGGACGGCCTGACTGGCTACACCTTC. Its protein product is CASSQGSDGLTGYTF.

V and J are TRBV28 and TRBJ1-5; no clear D gene. Trimming left V 3 bases short and J 0 bases short, with 12 bases between. CDR1 and CDR2 from the germline V gene are MDHEN and SYDVKM. CDR3 length: 16 residues. CDR3 sequence (DNA): TGTGCCAGCAGTTTGACCCCCGGCCTTAGCAATCAGCCCCAGCATTTT. The encoded protein is CASSLTPGLSNQPQHF. The full variable domain, rest sourced from reference TRBV28 and TRBJ1-5, is DVKVTQSSRYLVKRTGEKVFLECVQDMDHENMFWYRQDPGLGLRLIYFSYDVKMKEKGDIPEGYSVSREKKERFSLILESASTNQTSMYLCASSLTPGLSNQPQHFGDGTRLSIL.

This rearrangement joins TRBV19 to TRBJ2-5; D is perhaps TRBD1 or TRBD2 (5 bases each). With 5 bases removed from V and 1 base from J, the gap between germline ends came to 14 bases. CDR3 length: 15 residues. CDR1 is LNHDA, CDR2 SQIVND, per germline (reference sequence). The CDR3 loop is CASSPTRGVQETQYF. The CDR3 bases are TGTGCCAGTAGTCCGACAAGAGGGGTCCAAGAGACCCAGTACTTC.

Worth noting for this clone: In the same sample, other DNA sequences code for this CDR3. The chain uses TRBV18 and TRBJ1-1; D gene ambiguous. V lost 4 bases and J lost 1, with 7 bases in between. The CDR3 has 13 residues. Germline CDR1 is KGHSH and CDR2 is LQKENI. As DNA, the CDR3 is TGTGCCAGCTCACGCGGAGCGAACACTGAAGCTTTCTTT. Translated: CASSRGANTEAFF.

The V and J genes are TRBV6-2 or TRBV6-3 and TRBJ1-2; D unresolved. The CDR3 sequence is 13 residues long. The germline V gene has CDR1 MNHEY and CDR2 SVGEGT. Trimming shortened V by 2 bases and J by 2 bases, and 6 bases separated the two germline ends. The CDR3, as DNA: TGTGCCAGCAGTTACAACAGCAACTATGGCTACACCTTC. Protein product: CASSYNSNYGYTF.

This clone has only one observation. In nucleotides, the CDR3 is TGTGCCAGCAGCCTAGGGTATGGGGTTGGAGAGACCCAGTACTTC. It encodes CASSLGYGVGETQYF. This chain links TRBV11-3 with TRBJ2-5; D ambiguous. Germline V gene data show CDR1 as SGHNT and CDR2 as YENEEA. Trimming cost V 5 bases and J 4 bases, with 17 bases left between them. The length of the CDR3 is 15 residues.

The chain uses TRBV18 and TRBJ2-3, with 7 positions matching TRBD1. Trimming at V came to 4 bases and at J to 2 bases, leaving 6 bases not matched to a gene. Germline CDR1 reads KGHSH; CDR2 reads LQKENI. The CDR3 runs 15 residues. The CDR3 reads CASSQGQIYTDTQYF. The CDR3 nucleotides read TGTGCCAGCTCACAGGGACAGATATACACAGATACGCAGTATTTT.

The rearrangement uses TRBV21-1 and TRBJ1-2; the D call of TRBD1 is as the table states it, not checked on the DNA. TRBV21-1 has pseudogene status. This CDR3 has 14 amino acids. CDR3 sequence: CASSKVRHSYGYTF. The CDR3 region has the DNA TGTGCCAGCAGCAAAGTTCGACATAGCTATGGCTACACCTTC.

The chain has TRBV6-5 and TRBJ1-2; TRBD1 might be the D (5 bases). The germline V gene encodes CDR1 MNHEY and CDR2 SVGAGI. This CDR3 has 13 amino acids. Trimming took off 6 bases at V and 8 bases at J, with 16 bases between the two ends. The CDR3 bases are TGTGCCAGCAGAAAGACAGAAAACGGCGGCTACACCTTC. Protein sequence: CASRKTENGGYTF.

The chain has TRBV18 and TRBJ2-7, with a weak D call TRBD2 (5 bases). The CDR3 has 15 amino acids. CDR1 and CDR2 from the germline V gene are KGHSH and LQKENI. The V gene lost 6 bases and the J gene lost 5 bases, with 20 bases spanning the gap. CDR3 DNA sequence: TGTGCCAGCTCCATAAATGGCAACCAGGAGGACGAGCAGTACGTC. Translation: CASSINGNQEDEQYV.

The V call is TRBV6-2 or TRBV6-3, the J call TRBJ1-2; possibly TRBD1 for D (5 bases). There are 15 residues in the CDR3. Trimming left V 6 bases short and J 4 bases short, with 18 bases between. The germline V gene has CDR1 MNHEY and CDR2 SVGEGT. CDR3 region: CASSYQNGASYGYTF. The CDR3 DNA reads TGTGCCAGCAGCTATCAGAATGGGGCTTCCTATGGCTACACCTTC.

This chain joins TRBV5-4 and TRBJ2-2; maybe TRBD2 (7 bases). From germline, CDR1 is SGHNT and CDR2 YYREEE (reference sequence). The CDR3 spans 16 residues. V was cut by 4 bases and J by 5 bases, with 18 bases left in between. The CDR3 DNA reads TGTGCCAGCAGCGCTCCCACGGGGGGCAGGACCGGGGAGCTGTTTTTT. This codes for CASSAPTGGRTGELFF.

A few counts support this clone. The chain has TRBV29-1 and TRBJ1-4, with 8 bases aligning to TRBD1. The J segment lost 5 bases and the V segment lost 1 base, leaving 6 bases of the junction unmatched. This CDR3 is 15 amino acids long. Germline V CDR1 and CDR2: SQVTM, ANQGSEA. The CDR3, as DNA: TGCAGCGTTGAAGTCACAGGGGGAAGAAATGAAAAACTGTTTTTT. This encodes CSVEVTGGRNEKLFF. Complete variable domain (other parts from reference TRBV29-1 and TRBJ1-4): SAVISQKPSRDICQRGTSLTIQCQVDSQVTMMFWYRQQPGQSLTLIATANQGSEATYESGFVIDKFPISRPNLTFSTLTVSNMSPEDSSIYLCSVEVTGGRNEKLFFGSGTQLSVL.

The chain employs TRBV28 and TRBJ1-2, with D uncertain. This CDR3 region has 12 residues. Per germline, CDR1 MDHEN and CDR2 SYDVKM. Between the trimmed V and J ends, which lost 5 bases and 8 bases, there was a span of 12 bases. CDR3: CASSQSDRGYTF. As DNA, the CDR3 is TGTGCCAGCAGTCAATCAGATCGCGGCTACACCTTC.

The chain is built from TRBV5-4 and TRBJ1-2, with D possibly TRBD1 on 5 matching bases. Germline V gives CDR1 SGHNT, CDR2 YYREEE (reference sequence). This CDR3 is built from 18 residues. V gave up 0 bases and J gave up 1 base, with 19 bases separating them. The CDR3 loop is CASSLDGGVVVGNYGYTF. In DNA form, the CDR3 reads TGTGCCAGCAGCTTGGATGGAGGGGTGGTAGTCGGTAACTATGGCTACACCTTC.

This clone occurred once. The chain is built from TRBV18 and TRBJ1-1; maybe TRBD1 (5 bases). Trimming stripped 7 bases from V and 3 bases from J, with 12 bases between. The V gene's germline CDR1 is KGHSH and CDR2 LQKENI. CDR3 length equals 13 residues. The DNA for the CDR3 is TGTGCCAGCTACAGACAGCCGGACACTGAAGCTTTCTTT. Amino acids: CASYRQPDTEAFF. Full variable domain (missing parts from reference TRBV18 and TRBJ1-1): NAGVMQNPRHLVRRRGQEARLRCSPMKGHSHVYWYRQLPEEGLKFMVYLQKENIIDESGMPKERFSAEFPKEGPSILRIQQVVRGDSAAYFCASYRQPDTEAFFGQGTRLTVV.

V is TRBV5-4 and J is TRBJ2-5; no firm D call. V gave up 3 bases and J gave up 2 bases, with 11 bases separating them. Germline V gene lookup returns CDR1 SGHNT and CDR2 YYREEE (reference sequence). The CDR3 extends over 14 amino acids. The DNA of the CDR3 is TGTGCCAGCAGCTCAAGGGCGACTCAAGAGACCCAGTACTTC. Translated: CASSSRATQETQYF. The complete variable domain, with remaining parts taken from reference TRBV5-4 and TRBJ2-5, reads ETGVTQSPTHLIKTRGQQVTLRCSSQSGHNTVSWYQQALGQGPQFIFQYYREEENGRGNFPPRFSGLQFPNYSSELNVNALELDDSALYLCASSSRATQETQYFGPGTRLLVL.